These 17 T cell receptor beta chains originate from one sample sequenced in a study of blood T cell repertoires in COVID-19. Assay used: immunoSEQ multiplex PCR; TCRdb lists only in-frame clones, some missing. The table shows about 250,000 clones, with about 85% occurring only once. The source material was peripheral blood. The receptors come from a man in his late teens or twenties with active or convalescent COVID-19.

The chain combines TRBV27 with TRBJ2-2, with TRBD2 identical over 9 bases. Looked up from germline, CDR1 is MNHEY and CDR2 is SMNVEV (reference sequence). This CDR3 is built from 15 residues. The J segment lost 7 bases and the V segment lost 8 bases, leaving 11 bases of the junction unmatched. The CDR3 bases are TGTGCCAGCGGGCGACCGGGAGCGGGAGGCGGGGAGCTGTTTTTT. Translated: CASGRPGAGGGELFF.

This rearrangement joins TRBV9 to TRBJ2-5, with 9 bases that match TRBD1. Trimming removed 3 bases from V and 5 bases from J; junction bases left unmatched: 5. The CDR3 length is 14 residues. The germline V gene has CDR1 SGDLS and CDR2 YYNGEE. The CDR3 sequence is CASSDTQGAETQYF. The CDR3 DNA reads TGTGCCAGCAGCGACACACAGGGGGCCGAGACCCAGTACTTC.

The DNA for the CDR3 is TGTGCCAGCAGGGACAGGGCCACTGAAGCTTTCTTT. This encodes CASRDRATEAFF. V and J are TRBV19 and TRBJ1-1; 9 bases line up with TRBD1. CDR3 length: 12 residues. Germline V CDR1 and CDR2: LNHDA, SQIVND (reference sequence). The trim removed 9 bases at V and 4 bases at J, leaving 3 bases unmatched.

The CDR3 coding sequence is TGCGCCAGCAGCTTCAGGCCGCCGAGGGGGACAGGGTGGCCCGAGCAGTACTTC. The encoded protein is CASSFRPPRGTGWPEQYF. The chain has TRBV5-1 and TRBJ2-7; 9 nucleotides agree with TRBD1. Germline assignment: CDR1 SGHRS and CDR2 YFSETQ. V shed 2 bases, J shed 6 bases, and the junction held 18 bases outside the gene matches. CDR3 size: 18 residues.

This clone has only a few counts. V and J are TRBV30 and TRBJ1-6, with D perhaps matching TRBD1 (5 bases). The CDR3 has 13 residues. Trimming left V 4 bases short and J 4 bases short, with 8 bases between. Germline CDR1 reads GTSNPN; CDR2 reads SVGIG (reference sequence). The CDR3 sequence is CAWTGQYNSPLHF. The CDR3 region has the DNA TGTGCCTGGACAGGACAATATAATTCACCCCTCCACTTT.

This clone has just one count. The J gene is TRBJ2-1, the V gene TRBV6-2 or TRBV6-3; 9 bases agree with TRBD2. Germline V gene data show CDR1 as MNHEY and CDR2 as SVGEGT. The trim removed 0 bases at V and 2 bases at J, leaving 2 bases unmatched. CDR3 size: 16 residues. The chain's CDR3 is CASSYSPSGAYNEQFF. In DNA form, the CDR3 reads TGTGCCAGCAGTTACTCCCCTAGCGGGGCCTACAATGAGCAGTTCTTC.

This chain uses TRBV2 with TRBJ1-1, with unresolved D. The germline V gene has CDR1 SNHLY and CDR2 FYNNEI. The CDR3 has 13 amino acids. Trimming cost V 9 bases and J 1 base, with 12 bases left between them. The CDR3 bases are TGTGCCAGTCCTATAATTGGGAACACTGAAGCTTTCTTT. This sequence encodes CASPIIGNTEAFF.

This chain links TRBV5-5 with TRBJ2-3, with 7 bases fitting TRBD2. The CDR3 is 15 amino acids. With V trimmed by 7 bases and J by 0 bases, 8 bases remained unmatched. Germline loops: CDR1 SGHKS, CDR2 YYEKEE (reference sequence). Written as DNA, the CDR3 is TGTGCCAGCGGGCTGGGGGGAGGGAGCACAGATACGCAGTATTTT. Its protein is CASGLGGGSTDTQYF. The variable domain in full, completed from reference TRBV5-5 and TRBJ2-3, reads DAGVTQSPTHLIKTRGQQVTLRCSPISGHKSVSWYQQVLGQGPQFIFQYYEKEERGRGNFPDRFSARQFPNYSSELNVNALLLGDSALYLCASGLGGGSTDTQYFGPGTRLTVL.

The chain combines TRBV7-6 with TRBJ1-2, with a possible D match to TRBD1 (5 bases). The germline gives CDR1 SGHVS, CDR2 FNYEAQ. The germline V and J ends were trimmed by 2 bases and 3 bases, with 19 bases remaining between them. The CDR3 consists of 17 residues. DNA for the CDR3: TGTGCCAGCAGCTTAACGGGGGGGGACGGGCCCTACTATGGCTACACCTTC. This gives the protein CASSLTGGDGPYYGYTF. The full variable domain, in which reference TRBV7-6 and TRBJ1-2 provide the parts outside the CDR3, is GAGVSQSPRYKVTKRGQDVALRCDPISGHVSLYWYRQALGQGPEFLTYFNYEAQQDKSGLPNDRFSAERPEGSISTLTIQRTEQRDSAMYRCASSLTGGDGPYYGYTFGSGTRLTVV.

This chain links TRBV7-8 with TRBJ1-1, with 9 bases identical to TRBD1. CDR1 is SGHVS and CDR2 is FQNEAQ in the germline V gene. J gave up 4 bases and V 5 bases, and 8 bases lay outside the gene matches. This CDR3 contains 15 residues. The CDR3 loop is CASSRWTGVSTEAFF. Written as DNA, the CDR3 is TGTGCCAGCAGCCGGTGGACAGGGGTTTCCACTGAAGCTTTCTTT.

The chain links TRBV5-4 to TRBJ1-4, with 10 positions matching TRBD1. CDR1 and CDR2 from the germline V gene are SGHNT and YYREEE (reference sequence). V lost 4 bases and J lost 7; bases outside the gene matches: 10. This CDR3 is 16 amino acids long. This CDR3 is CASSGGQGRSGEKLFF. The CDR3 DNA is TGTGCCAGCAGCGGGGGACAGGGGAGAAGTGGTGAAAAACTGTTTTTT. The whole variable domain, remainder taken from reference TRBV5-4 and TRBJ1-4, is ETGVTQSPTHLIKTRGQQVTLRCSSQSGHNTVSWYQQALGQGPQFIFQYYREEENGRGNFPPRFSGLQFPNYSSELNVNALELDDSALYLCASSGGQGRSGEKLFFGSGTQLSVL.

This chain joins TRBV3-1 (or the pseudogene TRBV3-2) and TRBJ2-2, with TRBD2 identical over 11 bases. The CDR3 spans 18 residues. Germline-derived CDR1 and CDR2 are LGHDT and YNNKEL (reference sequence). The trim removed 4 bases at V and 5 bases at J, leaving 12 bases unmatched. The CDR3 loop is CASSPYTSGSARTGELFF. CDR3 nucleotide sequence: TGTGCCAGCAGCCCTTATACTAGCGGGAGTGCGAGGACCGGGGAGCTGTTTTTT.

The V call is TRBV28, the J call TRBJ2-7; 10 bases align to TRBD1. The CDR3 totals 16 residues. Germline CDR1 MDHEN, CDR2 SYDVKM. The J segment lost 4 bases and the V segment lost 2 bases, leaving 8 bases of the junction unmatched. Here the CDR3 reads CASSLLPTGGAYEQYF. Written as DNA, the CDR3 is TGTGCCAGCAGTTTACTCCCGACAGGGGGCGCGTACGAGCAGTACTTC.

The CDR3 is CASSRGQGGNEQFF. In nucleotides, the CDR3 is TGTGCCAGCAGCCGGGGACAGGGAGGGAATGAGCAGTTCTTC. This chain uses TRBV7-2 with TRBJ2-1; 9 bases line up with TRBD1. Unmatched junction bases numbered 6, after V lost 5 bases and J lost 7 bases. This CDR3 has 14 amino acids. Germline V lookup: CDR1 SGHTA, CDR2 FQGNSA.

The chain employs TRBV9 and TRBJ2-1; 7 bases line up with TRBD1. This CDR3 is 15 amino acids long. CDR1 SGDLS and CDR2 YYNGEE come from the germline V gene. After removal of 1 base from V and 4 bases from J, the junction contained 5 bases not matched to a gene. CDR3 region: CASSVTGDQYNEQFF. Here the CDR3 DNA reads TGTGCCAGCAGCGTAACAGGGGATCAGTACAATGAGCAGTTCTTC. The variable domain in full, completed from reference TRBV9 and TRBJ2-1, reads DSGVTQTPKHLITATGQRVTLRCSPRSGDLSVYWYQQSLDQGLQFLIQYYNGEERAKGNILERFSAQQFPDLHSELNLSSLELGDSALYFCASSVTGDQYNEQFFGPGTRLTVL.

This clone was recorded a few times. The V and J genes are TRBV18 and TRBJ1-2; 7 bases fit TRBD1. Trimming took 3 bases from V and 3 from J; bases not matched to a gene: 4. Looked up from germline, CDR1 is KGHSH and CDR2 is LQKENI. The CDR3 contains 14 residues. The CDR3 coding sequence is TGTGCCAGCTCACCGGGACAGAGGGACTATGGCTACACCTTC. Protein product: CASSPGQRDYGYTF.

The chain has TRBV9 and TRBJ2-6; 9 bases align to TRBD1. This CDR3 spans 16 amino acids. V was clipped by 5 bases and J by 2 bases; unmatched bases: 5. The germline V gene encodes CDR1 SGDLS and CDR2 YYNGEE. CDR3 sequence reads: CASRDRGGAGANVLTF. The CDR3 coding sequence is TGTGCCAGCAGGGACAGGGGAGGGGCTGGGGCCAACGTCCTGACTTTC.